These T cell receptor beta chains were read from a single sample in a study of control samples from healthy donors and cancer patients. TCRdb keeps only in-frame clones here, not all; method: immunoSEQ multiplex PCR. The sample yields approximately 120,000 clones, 90% seen once. Source material: blood. The receptors originated from a human donor in good health. The donor label of this sample is uncertain. CDR3s include the opening cysteine and the closing phenylalanine or tryptophan. Each record gives: clone size, J gene, V gene, D gene, CDR3 protein. D genes are given only for firm matches. Only some rows state a clone size, as once, few, many or a class for expanded clones.

.,TRBJ2-3,TRBV5-1,TRBD1,CASSFGVPGQGTDTQYF
.,TRBJ2-2,TRBV30,.,CAWKGGIGELFF
.,TRBJ1-2,TRBV7-2,.,CASSLDIFNYGYTF
.,TRBJ1-2,TRBV7-9,.,CASSLEGGGGYTF
.,TRBJ2-4,TRBV5-4,.,CASSARTGTGTDIQYF
.,TRBJ1-6,TRBV15,.,CATSRDLTGGLSKATPLHF
once,TRBJ1-2,TRBV2,TRBD1,CASSAGQAIYGYTF
.,TRBJ1-3,TRBV3-1/TRBV3-2,.,CASSQIKDGGDTIYF
.,TRBJ2-3,TRBV7-2,.,CASSKRGTDTQYF
.,TRBJ1-2,TRBV30,.,CASQEANYGYTF
.,TRBJ1-1,TRBV19,.,CASSMRGGGEEAFF
.,TRBJ1-5,TRBV5-6,.,CASSLWGEFNQPQHF
.,TRBJ1-5,TRBV5-1,.,CASSLESGDQPQHF
.,TRBJ1-1,TRBV6-5,.,CASSYLSGIGSEAFF
once,TRBJ2-1,TRBV29-1,.,CSVRDINEQFF
.,TRBJ2-7,TRBV19,TRBD1,CASSSGTGAYEQYF
.,TRBJ1-2,TRBV28,.,CASSLRGSNYGYTF
once,TRBJ2-7,TRBV6-1,.,CASSERQESTQQYF
.,TRBJ2-5,TRBV2,.,CASSERRGSQETQYF
few,TRBJ2-2,TRBV5-1,TRBD1,CASSYQSQGAGTGELFF
.,TRBJ2-7,TRBV2,.,CASSDKRGAWEQYF
.,TRBJ2-7,TRBV2,.,CASTGFSYEQYF
.,TRBJ2-7,TRBV19,TRBD1,CASRRDRAAYEQYF
.,TRBJ1-2,TRBV6-5,TRBD1,CASSFPGQGDYGYTF
.,TRBJ1-2,TRBV19,TRBD1,CASRNRDRDYGYTF
.,TRBJ2-4,TRBV4-2,.,CASSQDPLGVAKNIQYF
.,TRBJ1-1,TRBV6-2/TRBV6-3,TRBD1,CASSYGDRLNTEAFF
.,TRBJ1-1,TRBV15,.,CATSPPGAAEAFF
.,TRBJ1-1,TRBV24-1,.,CATSQQGTEAFF
.,TRBJ1-2,TRBV28,TRBD1,CASTVQGGARGYTF
.,TRBJ1-1,TRBV10-3,TRBD1,CAISGQGSAFF
.,TRBJ2-5,TRBV5-4,.,CASSATGSHQETQYF
.,TRBJ2-3,TRBV15,TRBD2,CATSRDRGTLKIAGGTDTQYF
.,TRBJ2-7,TRBV19,.,CASSIAFGFGNYEQYF
.,TRBJ1-1,TRBV10-1,.,CASSESGRGDTEAFF
.,TRBJ1-1,TRBV25-1,.,CASSEYKGGTEAFF
.,TRBJ2-1,TRBV2,.,CASGRVGISYNEQFF
.,TRBJ1-2,TRBV12-5,.,CASGFVGSYTF
.,TRBJ2-2,TRBV7-8,.,CASSFPIGELFF
.,TRBJ1-2,TRBV9,TRBD1,CASSVQGAGRYGYTF
.,TRBJ2-2,TRBV24-1,.,CAVPNTGELFF
.,TRBJ1-2,TRBV6-5,TRBD1,CASRYRQGAQKDGYTF
.,TRBJ1-1,TRBV7-9,TRBD1,CASSPGTVLKGTEAFF
.,TRBJ2-2,TRBV12-5,.,CASGPGHTTGELFF
.,TRBJ1-2,TRBV19,.,CASSIRGPTGTTVGDYGYTF
.,TRBJ2-7,TRBV10-1,.,CASSEGLTYEQYF
.,TRBJ1-3,TRBV3-1/TRBV3-2,TRBD1,CASSQNNYRGQGNTIYF
.,TRBJ2-7,TRBV7-8,TRBD1,CASSLEGGRMIYEQYF
.,TRBJ1-1,TRBV27,.,CASSLLGQNTEAFF
once,TRBJ1-5,TRBV2,.,CASSEGQTNQPQHF
.,TRBJ2-3,TRBV6-2/TRBV6-3,TRBD1,CASSYSQGAQYF
.,TRBJ2-1,TRBV27,TRBD1,CASSLSPGQDRQQFF
.,TRBJ2-7,TRBV28,.,CASSFPRVGEQYF
.,TRBJ2-7,TRBV5-1,TRBD1,CASSYTGGEQYF
.,TRBJ1-4,TRBV9,.,CASSGRGQTNEKLFF
.,TRBJ2-1,TRBV29-1,TRBD1,CSVDGQGEYNEQFF